The T cell receptor beta chain described here comes from a study of cytomegalovirus exposure and HLA in healthy donors. As for the study in general: Around 200 million T cells yielded approximately 100 million unique TCR beta sequences, as an earlier analysis found. The study's findings and limits: Overall, approximately 150 TCR beta chains were annotated as cytomegalovirus-associated.

This CDR3 is 14 amino acids long. The V and J ends lost 4 bases and 5 bases, in that order; junction bases with no gene match: 8. Germline CDR1 reads SGHKS; CDR2 reads YYEKEE (reference sequence). Nominal health characterized the donors when sampled, though unrecorded immune exposures were likely. The PCR used 60 Vbeta and 13 Jbeta primers. Libraries were prepared by immunoSEQ multiplex PCR; TCRdb keeps only in-frame clonotypes and omits some of them. The table has over 100,000 clones, about 76% seen once. This clone came up a few times. Antigen: not known. The sequence was obtained from a middle-aged man in good health and CMV-seronegative. The chain employs TRBV5-5 and TRBJ2-5, with 7 bases lining up with TRBD1. Material for sequencing was PBMCs. The CDR3 is CASSATGSRETQYF. CDR3 bases: TGTGCCAGCAGCGCGACAGGGAGTAGGGAGACCCAGTACTTC.